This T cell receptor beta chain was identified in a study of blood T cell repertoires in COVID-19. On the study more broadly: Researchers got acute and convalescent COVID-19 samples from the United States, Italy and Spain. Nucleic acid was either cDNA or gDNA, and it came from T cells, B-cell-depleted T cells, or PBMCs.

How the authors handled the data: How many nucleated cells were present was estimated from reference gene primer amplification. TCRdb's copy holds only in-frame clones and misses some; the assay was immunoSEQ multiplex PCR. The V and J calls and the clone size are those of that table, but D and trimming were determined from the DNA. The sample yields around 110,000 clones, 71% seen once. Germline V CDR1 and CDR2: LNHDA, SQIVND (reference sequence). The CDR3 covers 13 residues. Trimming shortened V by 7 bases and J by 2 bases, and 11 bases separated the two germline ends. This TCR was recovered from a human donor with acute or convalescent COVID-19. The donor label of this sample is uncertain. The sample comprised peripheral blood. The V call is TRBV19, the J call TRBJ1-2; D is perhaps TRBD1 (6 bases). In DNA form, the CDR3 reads TGTGCCAGTACCTCGACAGGAAACTATGGCTACACCTTC. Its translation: CASTSTGNYGYTF.